One sample yielded the 21 T cell receptor beta chains listed below, sequenced in a study of T cells in Graves' hyperthyroidism and ophthalmopathy (dated by TCRdb to 2018 to 2020). Library method: multiplex PCR. For sequencing, an Illumina HiSeq 2000 was employed. The TCR beta CDR3 regions were amplified from RNA transcripts. The first round of RT-PCR for the TCR CDR3 was performed with the HTBI primer set and the Qiagen OneStep RT-PCR kit. The raw public data were reprocessed by TCRdb itself: fastp quality trimming at Q25, MiXCR clonotype calling, in-frame beta chains only. Here each entry gathers all rows of one CDR3 protein and keeps the most common genes and DNA. This sample is represented by fewer than 750,000 distinct CDR3 sequences; about 14% of them were singletons. The top ten constitute 12% of the sample. What was sequenced was blood. The receptors derive from a woman aged 50 to 65 with Graves' ophthalmopathy.

This clonotype was seen a few times. The junction shows a germline mismatch at one end, possibly a read error. This sequence joins TRBV5-1 and TRBJ2-1; D remains ambiguous. Per germline, CDR1 SGHRS and CDR2 YFSETQ. The CDR3 length is 16 residues. CDR3 in amino acids: CASSLEGTSSYNEQFF. In nucleotides, the CDR3 is TGCGCCAGCAGCTTGGAAGGAACAAGCTCCTACAATGAGCAGTTCTTT.

This clonotype was picked up a small number of times. A read error may produce the germline difference seen at one junction end. The rearrangement joins TRBV24-1 to TRBJ2-1, with TRBD2 matching 9 bases. The CDR3 spans 20 residues. Germline V gene lookup returns CDR1 KGHDR and CDR2 SFDVKD. The CDR3 nucleotides are TGTGCCACCCGTGATTCAGGGGCGGGAGGGCCATTCGAGTCCTACAATGAGCAGTTCTTC. It encodes CATRDSGAGGPFESYNEQFF.

This clonotype was observed at least ten times. The rearrangement joins TRBV2 to TRBJ2-5; D call uncertain. This CDR3 has 16 amino acids. Germline lookup yields CDR1 SNHLY and CDR2 FYNNEI. Trimming took 6 bases from V and 7 from J, leaving 24 bases between them. The CDR3 reads CASRAAATGLIGTQYF. In DNA, the CDR3 is TGTGCCAGCAGGGCCGCAGCGACCGGTCTTATTGGGACCCAGTACTTC.

This clonotype has more than one count but fewer than ten. This chain connects TRBV7-9 to TRBJ1-1; no clear D. CDR1 and CDR2 from the germline V gene are SEHNR and FQNEAQ (reference sequence). V lost 3 bases, J lost 4 bases, and 9 bases lay in between. The CDR3 contains 13 residues. CDR3 region: CASSFTEVTEAFF. The CDR3 DNA reads TGTGCCAGCAGCTTTACGGAGGTCACTGAAGCTTTCTTT.

This clonotype has ten or more counts. V gene TRBV20-1 combines with J gene TRBJ1-1; 9 nucleotides align to TRBD1. This CDR3 is 12 amino acids long. CDR1 and CDR2 (germline): DFQATT, SNEGSKA (reference sequence). The V segment lost 1 base and the J segment 11 bases; nucleotides outside the gene matches: 5. Here the CDR3 DNA reads TGCAGTGCTAGAGGGACAGGGGAGTATGCTTTCTTT. Encoded protein: CSARGTGEYAFF.

This clonotype was counted ten times or more. CDR3 protein: CASNHRGEDTQYF. The CDR3 DNA is TGTGCCAGCAACCACAGGGGCGAGGATACGCAGTATTTT. The J gene is TRBJ2-3, the V gene TRBV3-1, with TRBD1 matching 7 bases. Germline V lookup: CDR1 LGHDT, CDR2 YNNKEL (reference sequence). J gave up 6 bases and V 7 bases, and 7 bases lay outside the gene matches. CDR3 size: 13 residues.

This clonotype was detected ten times or more. The rearrangement links TRBV28 to TRBJ2-7; possible D gene TRBD2, 5 bases. CDR1 and CDR2 from the germline V gene are MDHEN and SYDVKM. The CDR3 is made up of 12 amino acids. The V gene lost 6 bases and the J gene lost 3 bases, with 9 bases spanning the gap. The CDR3 protein is CASSLLDYEQYF. The CDR3 nucleotides read TGTGCCAGCAGCTTACTAGACTACGAGCAGTACTTC.

In this sample, this clonotype turned up many times. The chain recombines TRBV3-1 with TRBJ1-1; D is unresolved. The V end was cut by 2 bases, the J end by 0 bases, with 4 bases between. The CDR3 covers 13 residues. Germline CDR1 and CDR2: LGHDT and YNNKEL (reference sequence). CDR3 DNA: TGTGCCAGCAGCCAACTTATGAACACTGAAGCTTTCTTT. As protein: CASSQLMNTEAFF.

This clonotype turned up a few times. The chain has TRBV19 and TRBJ2-1, with no clear D. The CDR3 contains 12 residues. Germline CDR1 LNHDA, CDR2 SQIVND (reference sequence). Trimming removed 5 bases at V and 2 bases at J, with 4 bases between. The CDR3 coding sequence is TGTGCCAGTAGTGGGACCTACAATGAGCAGTTCTTC. Translated: CASSGTYNEQFF. Full variable domain (remainder filled in from reference TRBV19 and TRBJ2-1): DGGITQSPKYLFRKEGQNVTLSCEQNLNHDAMYWYRQDPGQGLRLIYYSQIVNDFQKGDIAEGYSVSREKKESFPLTVTSAQKNPTAFYLCASSGTYNEQFFGPGTRLTVL.

As for this clonotype: Since a much larger clone is just one base distant, this may be a read error. The rearrangement links TRBV9 to TRBJ2-1, with 11 bases matching TRBD1. The CDR3 loop spans 15 amino acids. Germline V gives CDR1 SGDLS, CDR2 YYNGEE. In DNA, the CDR3 is TGTGCCGGCAGCGTAGTGGGACAGGGGGACAATGAGCAGTTCTTC. Its protein product is CAGSVVGQGDNEQFF.

This clonotype was recorded at least ten times. J is TRBJ1-5 and V is TRBV6-2 or TRBV6-3; TRBD1 aligns across 7 bases. This CDR3 region has 16 residues. The germline CDR1 and CDR2 sequences are MNHEY and SVGEGT. With V trimmed by 6 bases and J by 7 bases, 15 bases remained unmatched. The CDR3 loop is CASSPGPNRGTQPQHF. The DNA for the CDR3 is TGTGCCAGCAGCCCCGGGCCGAACAGGGGAACACAGCCCCAGCATTTT.

This clonotype came up many times. This chain uses TRBV28 with TRBJ1-6; D is unclear. The length of the CDR3 is 13 residues. Germline values: CDR1 MDHEN, CDR2 SYDVKM. V was pared by 5 bases and J by 10 bases, with 12 bases between. The CDR3 coding sequence is TGTGCCAGCAGTCCGGGAAGAGGATCACCCCTCCACTTT. This codes for CASSPGRGSPLHF. The full variable domain, rest sourced from reference TRBV28 and TRBJ1-6, is DVKVTQSSRYLVKRTGEKVFLECVQDMDHENMFWYRQDPGLGLRLIYFSYDVKMKEKGDIPEGYSVSREKKERFSLILESASTNQTSMYLCASSPGRGSPLHFGNGTRLTVT.

DNA of the CDR3: TGTGCCAGCAGCTCCCTCTTGAGGGAGACCCAGTACTTC. Protein: CASSSLLRETQYF. This chain joins TRBV7-8 and TRBJ2-5; D unclear. From germline, CDR1 is SGHVS and CDR2 FQNEAQ. Trimming shortened V by 4 bases and J by 5 bases, and 11 bases separated the two germline ends. The CDR3 has 13 residues.

This clonotype has ten or more counts. The chain is built from TRBV2 and TRBJ1-5; 10 nucleotides align to TRBD1. The CDR3 covers 14 residues. The germline V gene encodes CDR1 SNHLY and CDR2 FYNNEI. J lost 7 bases, V lost 4 bases, and 4 bases had no gene match. Written as DNA, the CDR3 is TGTGCCAGCAGTGGACAGGGGGCTGAACAGCCCCAGCATTTT. Translated, it gives CASSGQGAEQPQHF.

Many counts were recorded for this clonotype. V usage is TRBV27 and J usage is TRBJ1-5, with 7 bases matching TRBD1. J gave up 6 bases and V 5 bases, and 10 bases lay outside the gene matches. The CDR3 spans 15 residues. Germline CDR1 MNHEY, CDR2 SMNVEV (reference sequence). CDR3 amino acids: CASSPRGGGLQPQHF. CDR3 bases: TGTGCCAGCAGTCCCCGAGGGGGCGGACTTCAGCCCCAGCATTTT.

This chain joins TRBV19 and TRBJ2-1; D unclear. The germline V gene has CDR1 LNHDA and CDR2 SQIVND (reference sequence). There are 16 residues in the CDR3. Between the trimmed V and J ends, which lost 5 bases and 0 bases, there was a span of 14 bases. The CDR3 sequence is CASSRNNLGSYNEQFF. For the CDR3, the DNA is TGTGCCAGTAGTCGAAACAATCTTGGCTCCTACAATGAGCAGTTCTTC.

The J gene is TRBJ2-3, the V gene TRBV29-1, with D unresolved. The CDR3 spans 16 residues. Germline values: CDR1 SQVTM, CDR2 ANQGSEA. The V and J ends lost 1 base and 3 bases respectively, with 17 bases between them. The CDR3 DNA sequence: TGCAGCGTTGAAGGGGGTAAGCGAGGAGTAACAGATACGCAGTATTTT. Residues: CSVEGGKRGVTDTQYF.

The rearrangement joins TRBV20-1 to TRBJ2-4; 7 nucleotides align to TRBD1. This CDR3 region has 18 residues. Germline CDR1 DFQATT, CDR2 SNEGSKA (reference sequence). J lost 3 bases, V lost 2 bases, and 16 bases had no gene match. CDR3 loop: CSARLTSRDSSFKNIQYF. In DNA, the CDR3 is TGCAGTGCTAGATTAACTTCCCGGGACAGTAGCTTCAAAAACATTCAGTACTTC.

A few counts support this clonotype. This chain connects TRBV6-1 to TRBJ1-1, with 10 bases fitting TRBD1. The CDR3 totals 13 residues. Germline trimming cut 8 bases from V and 1 base from J; bases unmatched to any gene: 1. Germline CDR1 MNHNS, CDR2 SASEGT. The chain's CDR3 is CASGTGENTEAFF. As DNA, the CDR3 is TGTGCCAGCGGGACAGGGGAGAACACTGAAGCTTTCTTT.

In this sample, this clonotype turned up a few times. The chain uses TRBV6-2 or TRBV6-3 and TRBJ1-1; unclear D gene. Trimming shortened V by 5 bases and J by 11 bases, and 15 bases separated the two germline ends. Germline loops: CDR1 MNHEY, CDR2 SVGEGT. This CDR3 is 12 amino acids long. The CDR3 DNA follows: TGTGCCAGCAGTCCCGACTCTTCAAGGGCTTTCTTT. Translating gives CASSPDSSRAFF.

This clonotype was seen more than once but under ten times. The V call is TRBV29-1, the J call TRBJ2-1; the D is unclear. Trimming removed 4 bases from V and 2 bases from J, with 9 bases in between. The CDR3 has 13 residues. Per germline, CDR1 SQVTM and CDR2 ANQGSEA. The CDR3 spells CSVAGLPYNEQFF. The CDR3 DNA reads as TGCAGCGTTGCCGGCCTCCCCTACAATGAGCAGTTCTTC.